Each of the 21 T cell receptor beta chains below was sequenced from the same sample in a study of cytomegalovirus exposure and HLA in healthy donors. With 60 Vbeta and 13 Jbeta primers, the PCR was carried out. Clones were read by immunoSEQ multiplex PCR, and TCRdb kept only the in-frame ones, dropping some. The profile shows some 180,000 clones, 77% of them singletons. The specimen was PBMCs. The origin of the receptors is a man aged 18 to 29 in good health and CMV-seronegative.

V gene TRBV21-1 combines with J gene TRBJ2-1; the table's D call TRBD2 went unverified against the DNA. TRBV21-1 is a recognized pseudogene. This CDR3 comprises 15 residues. The chain's CDR3 is CASSKASPRSREQFF. The DNA of the CDR3 is TGTGCCAGCAGCAAAGCGTCTCCCCGGTCAAGAGAGCAGTTCTTC.

The chain uses TRBV29-1 and TRBJ2-1; the D gene is possibly TRBD1 (5 bases). Germline CDR1 SQVTM, CDR2 ANQGSEA. The CDR3 has 13 amino acids. Trimming took off 5 bases at V and 6 bases at J, with 14 bases between the two ends. CDR3 protein: CSVLTATANEQFF. In nucleotides, the CDR3 is TGCAGCGTTTTGACAGCGACGGCCAATGAGCAGTTCTTC.

The sample holds a few counts of this clone. J is TRBJ2-3 and V is TRBV4-1, with D unclear. The length of the CDR3 is 14 residues. Germline V CDR1 and CDR2: MGHRA, YSYEKL. The V and J ends lost 1 base and 5 bases respectively, with 10 bases between them. CDR3 nucleotide sequence: TGCGCCAGCAGCCAAGGATGGTCTATAGATACGCAGTATTTT. Translation gives CASSQGWSIDTQYF.

This chain joins TRBV9 and TRBJ2-7; D unclear. CDR3 length: 14 amino acids. Per germline, CDR1 SGDLS and CDR2 YYNGEE. The V gene lost 0 bases and the J gene lost 1 base, with 8 bases spanning the gap. For the CDR3, the DNA is TGTGCCAGCAGCGTAGATGGCCGATCCTACGAGCAGTACTTC. This gives the protein CASSVDGRSYEQYF.

V usage is TRBV5-1 and J usage is TRBJ1-2; 7 bases map to TRBD1. V dropped 4 bases and J dropped 3; count of bases not matched to a gene: 12. CDR3 length: 16 amino acids. In germline, CDR1 is SGHRS, CDR2 YFSETQ. Written as DNA, the CDR3 is TGCGCCAGCAGCCCTTTCAGGGGGGTTGCCGACTATGGCTACACCTTC. It is translated as CASSPFRGVADYGYTF.

The chain carries TRBV6-1 and TRBJ1-1; unclear D gene. The CDR3 sequence is 14 residues long. Germline V gene lookup returns CDR1 MNHNS and CDR2 SASEGT. Trimming stripped 6 bases from V and 6 bases from J, with 17 bases between. CDR3 protein: CASRVPGAGSEAFF. CDR3 nucleotides: TGTGCCAGCAGGGTCCCGGGAGCGGGCTCTGAAGCTTTCTTT.

The chain links TRBV30 to TRBJ1-6; 7 bases are shared with TRBD1. This CDR3 has 13 residues. CDR1 GTSNPN and CDR2 SVGIG come from the germline V gene (reference sequence). With 4 bases clipped from V and 5 bases from J, the junction kept 2 bases outside the gene matches. DNA of the CDR3: TGTGCCTGGACCGGGACAGATAATTCACCCCTCCACTTT. Translated, it gives CAWTGTDNSPLHF. Complete variable domain (other parts from reference TRBV30 and TRBJ1-6): SQTIHQWPATLVQPVGSPLSLECTVEGTSNPNLYWYRQAAGRGLQLLFYSVGIGQISSEVPQNLSASRPQDRQFILSSKKLLLSDSGFYLCAWTGTDNSPLHFGNGTRLTVT.

V and J are TRBV7-9 and TRBJ1-1; 7 positions match TRBD1. The V segment lost 5 bases and the J segment 0 bases; nucleotides outside the gene matches: 0. The length of the CDR3 is 13 residues. Germline assignment: CDR1 SEHNR and CDR2 FQNEAQ (reference sequence). CDR3 DNA: TGTGCCAGCAGCCAGGGGGTGAACACTGAAGCTTTCTTT. Translation: CASSQGVNTEAFF. Using reference TRBV7-9 and TRBJ1-1 for the parts outside the CDR3, the full variable domain is DTGVSQNPRHKITKRGQNVTFRCDPISEHNRLYWYRQTLGQGPEFLTYFQNEAQLEKSRLLSDRFSAERPKGSFSTLEIQRTEQGDSAMYLCASSQGVNTEAFFGQGTRLTVV.

The chain is built from TRBV5-6 and TRBJ2-7; 8 positions match TRBD1. The CDR3 has 13 amino acids. V dropped 4 bases and J dropped 0; count of bases not matched to a gene: 0. Germline lookup yields CDR1 SGHDT and CDR2 YYEEEE. Written as DNA, the CDR3 is TGTGCCAGCAGCACAGGGGGCTCCTACGAGCAGTACTTC. Its translation is CASSTGGSYEQYF.

The rearrangement links TRBV28 to TRBJ1-2; possibly TRBD1 for D (5 bases). V was cut by 2 bases and J by 4 bases, with 11 bases left in between. Germline CDR1 MDHEN, CDR2 SYDVKM. The CDR3 is made up of 14 amino acids. CDR3 sequence (DNA): TGTGCCAGCAGTTTACTGGAGGGGTCCTATGGCTACACCTTC. It encodes CASSLLEGSYGYTF.

V and J are TRBV5-4 and TRBJ1-2; the match to TRBD1 covers 7 bases. The CDR3 loop spans 13 amino acids. Losses at the gene ends were 1 base for V and 3 bases for J; bases not matched to a gene: 0. Germline CDR1 SGHNT, CDR2 YYREEE (reference sequence). The CDR3 sequence: CASSLTGDYGYTF. CDR3 coding DNA: TGTGCCAGCAGCTTGACAGGGGACTATGGCTACACCTTC.

The chain employs TRBV6-1 and TRBJ1-5; unclear D gene. The CDR3 contains 13 residues. The V end was cut by 3 bases, the J end by 5 bases, with 8 bases between. Germline V gene data show CDR1 as MNHNS and CDR2 as SASEGT. CDR3 sequence reads: CASSDEPDQPQHF. The CDR3 nucleotides read TGTGCCAGCAGTGATGAGCCGGATCAGCCCCAGCATTTT.

The gene calls are TRBV5-6 and TRBJ1-2, with D unclear. Between the trimmed V and J ends, which lost 2 bases and 0 bases, there was a span of 8 bases. The CDR3 is 14 amino acids. CDR1 and CDR2 (germline): SGHDT, YYEEEE. CDR3 in amino acids: CASSFPDTNYGYTF. CDR3 in DNA: TGTGCCAGCAGCTTCCCAGATACTAACTATGGCTACACCTTC. The variable domain in full, completed from reference TRBV5-6 and TRBJ1-2, reads DAGVTQSPTHLIKTRGQQVTLRCSPKSGHDTVSWYQQALGQGPQFIFQYYEEEERQRGNFPDRFSGHQFPNYSSELNVNALLLGDSALYLCASSFPDTNYGYTFGSGTRLTVV.

The chain has TRBV6-5 and TRBJ2-1; no clear D. This CDR3 is built from 14 residues. V was clipped by 5 bases and J by 3 bases, with 11 bases between them. The V gene's germline CDR1 is MNHEY and CDR2 SVGAGI. Here the CDR3 DNA reads TGTGCCAGCAGTAGAATTTCGAGCTACAATGAGCAGTTCTTC. It yields the protein CASSRISSYNEQFF.

This clone has only one observation. This chain links TRBV4-2 with TRBJ2-1, with TRBD2 as a possible D gene (6 bases). Germline V gene lookup returns CDR1 LGHNA and CDR2 YNFKEQ. The CDR3 loop spans 15 amino acids. V gave up 3 bases and J gave up 0 bases, with 9 bases separating them. The CDR3, as DNA: TGTGCCAGCAGCCAGGCGACTAGCTCCTACAATGAGCAGTTCTTC. It codes for CASSQATSSYNEQFF.

Only one count was recorded for this clone. This chain joins TRBV2 and TRBJ1-5; TRBD1 might be the D (6 bases). Germline lookup yields CDR1 SNHLY and CDR2 FYNNEI. There are 15 residues in the CDR3. V lost 6 bases and J 7 bases, leaving 19 bases between the germline ends. The CDR3 DNA reads TGTGCCAGCAGCGACCAAAGGACAGTCGGACAGCCCCAGCATTTT. Amino acids: CASSDQRTVGQPQHF.

The chain couples TRBV2 to TRBJ1-1, with 9 bases fitting TRBD1. The CDR3 extends over 13 amino acids. CDR1 and CDR2 (germline): SNHLY, FYNNEI. V lost 7 bases to trimming and J lost 11 bases; unmatched junction nucleotides: 11. The CDR3 sequence is CASNPDRGGFAFF. The CDR3 DNA sequence: TGTGCCAGCAACCCGGACAGGGGCGGTTTTGCTTTCTTT.

The gene calls are TRBV6-5 and TRBJ1-1; no clear D gene. Germline V gene lookup returns CDR1 MNHEY and CDR2 SVGAGI. The CDR3 covers 13 residues. Trimming left V 6 bases short and J 2 bases short, with 10 bases between. The CDR3 here is CASSPTANTEAFF. CDR3 nucleotides: TGTGCCAGCAGCCCGACTGCTAACACTGAAGCTTTCTTT.

The rearrangement joins TRBV5-1 to TRBJ2-7, with 7 bases that match TRBD1. This CDR3 is 14 amino acids long. Unmatched junction bases numbered 6, after V lost 1 base and J lost 5 bases. Looked up from germline, CDR1 is SGHRS and CDR2 is YFSETQ. The DNA for the CDR3 is TGCGCCAGCAGCTTGCCAGGGACAGTGCACGAGCAGTACTTC. Its translation: CASSLPGTVHEQYF.

This chain joins TRBV7-8 and TRBJ1-5, with D perhaps TRBD1 (5 bases). Germline V gene data show CDR1 as SGHVS and CDR2 as FQNEAQ. CDR3 length: 17 amino acids. V was cut by 2 bases and J by 5 bases, with 19 bases left in between. CDR3 region: CASSLTPLGQGHQPQHF. CDR3 DNA sequence: TGTGCCAGCAGCTTAACACCCCTCGGCCAGGGTCATCAGCCCCAGCATTTT.

This chain joins TRBV7-2 and TRBJ2-1; D unresolved. This CDR3 region has 16 residues. V gave up 1 base and J gave up 0 bases, with 10 bases separating them. The germline V gene encodes CDR1 SGHTA and CDR2 FQGNSA. CDR3 loop: CASSLVRRNSYNEQFF. The CDR3 coding sequence is TGTGCCAGCAGCTTAGTCCGCAGGAACTCCTACAATGAGCAGTTCTTC. The whole variable domain, remainder taken from reference TRBV7-2 and TRBJ2-1, is GAGVSQSPSNKVTEKGKDVELRCDPISGHTALYWYRQSLGQGLEFLIYFQGNSAPDKSGLPSDRFSAERTGGSVSTLTIQRTQQEDSAVYLCASSLVRRNSYNEQFFGPGTRLTVL.